The 30 T cell receptor beta chains listed next were all sequenced from one sample in a study of T-cell memory formation after mild COVID-19. TCRdb reanalysed the 5' RACE reads using MiXCR and keeps one entry per CDR3 protein. The data show 550,000 to 600,000 distinct CDR3 sequences, approximately 15% seen once. The material sequenced was PBMCs or a T cell subset sorted from them (not recorded which). The receptor set was obtained from an adult woman who had mild COVID-19 (a few samples of this study predate the infection). Cell type and time point are not known.

This clonotype has more than one count but fewer than ten. The chain has TRBV29-1 and TRBJ1-1; maybe TRBD1 (6 bases). This CDR3 has 11 amino acids. Trimming removed 6 bases from V and 6 bases from J, with 11 bases in between. Germline lookup yields CDR1 SQVTM and CDR2 ANQGSEA. CDR3 DNA sequence: TGCAGCGTCTCCAGGGGATCTGAAGCTTTCTTT. It codes for CSVSRGSEAFF.

This clonotype was picked up many times. The V and J genes are TRBV18 and TRBJ2-1; 9 bases agree with TRBD1. The germline CDR1 and CDR2 sequences are KGHSH and LQKENI. V lost 1 base and J lost 8; bases outside the gene matches: 12. CDR3 length: 17 amino acids. This CDR3 is CASSPRDRTGVRDEQFF. CDR3 bases: TGTGCCAGCTCACCACGGGACCGGACAGGGGTGAGGGATGAGCAGTTCTTC. Together with reference TRBV18 and TRBJ2-1, the CDR3 gives the full variable domain: NAGVMQNPRHLVRRRGQEARLRCSPMKGHSHVYWYRQLPEEGLKFMVYLQKENIIDESGMPKERFSAEFPKEGPSILRIQQVVRGDSAAYFCASSPRDRTGVRDEQFFGPGTRLTVL.

The sample holds a few counts of this clonotype. The genes are TRBV6-6 and TRBJ2-1, with D tentatively TRBD2 (6 bases). There are 16 residues in the CDR3. Trimming shortened V by 5 bases and J by 4 bases, and 18 bases separated the two germline ends. Germline V CDR1 and CDR2: MNHNY, SVGAGI (reference sequence). CDR3 amino acids: CASSQRRDELYNEQFF. DNA for the CDR3: TGTGCCAGCAGTCAACGGCGGGACGAATTGTACAATGAGCAGTTCTTC.

This rearrangement joins TRBV6-5 to TRBJ1-1; 7 nucleotides align to TRBD1. Germline V gene sequence: CDR1 MNHEY, CDR2 SVGAGI. Germline trimming cut 7 bases from V and 3 bases from J; bases unmatched to any gene: 14. The CDR3 sequence is 16 residues long. The CDR3 spells CASTYNRGGRDTEAFF. The CDR3 coding sequence is TGTGCCAGCACCTACAACAGGGGAGGTAGGGACACTGAAGCTTTCTTT.

As DNA, the CDR3 is TGTGCCAGTAGTATCTCAGGGAGGATAGACGAGCAGTACTTC. Encoded protein: CASSISGRIDEQYF. The J gene is TRBJ2-7, the V gene TRBV19; TRBD2 is a possible D gene (6 bases). The CDR3 runs to 14 residues. CDR1 is LNHDA, CDR2 SQIVND, per germline (reference sequence). Trimming took 3 bases from V and 5 from J, leaving 14 bases between them.

This clonotype has a handful of counts. The chain carries TRBV9 and TRBJ2-7, with D possibly called TRBD1 or TRBD2 (6 bases each). Germline CDR1 and CDR2: SGDLS and YYNGEE. V was clipped by 3 bases and J by 5 bases, with 18 bases between them. The CDR3 contains 15 residues. CDR3: CASSEQGNGGDEQYF. The CDR3 bases are TGTGCCAGCAGCGAACAGGGTAACGGAGGGGACGAGCAGTACTTC.

This clonotype was found a few times. This chain links TRBV6-2 or TRBV6-3 with TRBJ2-7; unclear D gene. CDR1 MNHEY and CDR2 SVGEGT come from the germline V gene. The CDR3 extends over 18 amino acids. V was trimmed by 7 bases and J by 0 bases, leaving 25 bases between them. This CDR3 is CASTDQRDGLVSSYEQYF. The CDR3 DNA is TGTGCCAGCACTGATCAACGCGACGGTTTAGTTAGCTCCTACGAGCAGTACTTC.

This clonotype turned up a few times. The gene calls are TRBV21-1 and TRBJ1-1; whether TRBD1, the table's D call, matches the DNA was not checked. TRBV21-1 is recorded as a pseudogene. This CDR3 spans 15 amino acids. As DNA, the CDR3 is TGTGCCAGCAGCGTCCACAGGGCGTCTTACACTGAAGCTTTCTTT. It is translated as CASSVHRASYTEAFF.

The chain joins TRBV3-1 to TRBJ2-7; the D gene could be TRBD1 or TRBD2 (5 bases each). The CDR3 is 15 residues long. Trimming took 1 base from V and 4 from J, leaving 14 bases between them. In germline, CDR1 is LGHDT, CDR2 YNNKEL (reference sequence). Here the CDR3 reads CASSQAGGWGYEQYF. The CDR3 region has the DNA TGTGCCAGCAGCCAAGCTGGCGGATGGGGGTACGAGCAGTACTTC.

J is TRBJ2-7 and V is TRBV7-6; D gene unclear. Germline V gives CDR1 SGHVS, CDR2 FNYEAQ. The CDR3 length is 12 residues. V was cut by 1 base and J by 7 bases, with 8 bases left in between. This chain's CDR3 is CASSLVEREQYF. The CDR3 DNA sequence: TGTGCCAGCAGCTTAGTAGAAAGGGAGCAGTACTTC.

The CDR3 sequence is CASSEDRRYGYTF. CDR3 DNA: TGTGCCAGTAGTGAGGACAGGCGCTATGGCTACACCTTC. The genes are TRBV19 and TRBJ1-2, with 7 bases lining up with TRBD1. CDR1 is LNHDA and CDR2 is SQIVND in the germline V gene (reference sequence). The CDR3 totals 13 residues. V gave up 5 bases and J gave up 4 bases; unmatched junction bases: 4.

The gene calls are TRBV6-1 and TRBJ2-7; TRBD1 might be the D (5 bases). The length of the CDR3 is 13 residues. V lost 5 bases to trimming and J lost 6 bases, with 14 bases between them. From germline, CDR1 is MNHNS and CDR2 SASEGT. CDR3 coding DNA: TGTGCCAGCAGTTCGGCCCCAGGGCGCGAGCAGTACTTC. Translation gives CASSSAPGREQYF.

The chain employs TRBV20-1 and TRBJ2-2; tentatively, D is TRBD2 (6 bases). Germline V gene sequence: CDR1 DFQATT, CDR2 SNEGSKA (reference sequence). The CDR3 is 16 residues long. Trimming removed 6 bases at V and 2 bases at J, with 19 bases between. Here the CDR3 reads CSAPGEARPNTGELFF. The CDR3 bases are TGCAGTGCCCCCGGGGAGGCTAGGCCTAACACCGGGGAGCTGTTTTTT.

This clonotype was found a few times. The DNA of the CDR3 is TGTGCCAGCAGCCCTTGGACAGCGTGGGACATTCAGTACTTC. Its protein product is CASSPWTAWDIQYF. The chain recombines TRBV3-1 with TRBJ2-4; tentatively, D is TRBD1 (6 bases). Between the trimmed V and J ends, which lost 4 bases and 8 bases, there was a span of 15 bases. Germline lookup yields CDR1 LGHDT and CDR2 YNNKEL (reference sequence). The CDR3 runs 14 residues.

This clonotype turned up a few times. The chain combines TRBV7-2 with TRBJ2-5; 7 positions agree with TRBD2. J lost 5 bases, V lost 1 base, and 25 bases had no gene match. CDR3 length: 21 amino acids. Per the germline V gene, CDR1 is SGHTA and CDR2 is FQGNSA. The CDR3 region is CASSLVPTYSLAGGGGETQYF. The CDR3 DNA sequence: TGTGCCAGCAGCTTAGTCCCAACCTACTCCCTCGCGGGCGGGGGAGGGGAGACCCAGTACTTC.

V gene TRBV5-1 combines with J gene TRBJ2-7, with a tentative D call TRBD2 (7 bases). Trimming took 2 bases from V and 0 from J, leaving 12 bases between them. Germline loops: CDR1 SGHRS, CDR2 YFSETQ. The CDR3 sequence is 15 residues long. CDR3 nucleotides: TGCGCCAGCAGCTTTCGGGGGGCCTTCTCCTACGAGCAGTACTTC. Protein product: CASSFRGAFSYEQYF.

This clonotype was found a few times. V and J are TRBV7-3 and TRBJ2-3; weak D call: TRBD2 (6 bases). Germline assignment: CDR1 SGHTA and CDR2 FQGTGA. This CDR3 contains 14 residues. The V end lost 5 bases, the J end lost 4 bases, and 13 bases lay between the germline ends. The CDR3 loop reads CASSVNRLADTQYF. CDR3 coding DNA: TGTGCCAGCAGCGTTAATAGACTAGCAGATACGCAGTATTTT. The full variable domain, in which reference TRBV7-3 and TRBJ2-3 provide the parts outside the CDR3, is GAGVSQTPSNKVTEKGKYVELRCDPISGHTALYWYRQSLGQGPEFLIYFQGTGAADDSGLPNDRFFAVRPEGSVSTLKIQRTERGDSAVYLCASSVNRLADTQYFGPGTRLTVL.

In this sample, this clonotype turned up a few times. The chain couples TRBV19 to TRBJ1-1; the D is unclear. CDR1 is LNHDA and CDR2 is SQIVND in the germline V gene (reference sequence). CDR3 length: 16 amino acids. The V end lost 7 bases, the J end lost 1 base, and 19 bases lay between the germline ends. CDR3 sequence: CASTHIGGSPNTEAFF. CDR3 sequence (DNA): TGTGCCAGTACTCACATAGGTGGCAGCCCGAACACTGAAGCTTTCTTT.

The chain joins TRBV19 to TRBJ2-3, with 8 positions matching TRBD1. V was pared by 4 bases and J by 2 bases, with 8 bases of the junction left unmatched. Germline V CDR1 and CDR2: LNHDA, SQIVND (reference sequence). The CDR3 is 16 residues long. CDR3 in DNA: TGTGCCAGTAGTACCCGCGGACAGGGCGCCACAGATACGCAGTATTTT. As protein: CASSTRGQGATDTQYF.

This clonotype has more than one count but fewer than ten. This sequence joins TRBV10-3 and TRBJ2-7; 9 positions agree with TRBD1. Germline-derived CDR1 and CDR2 are ENHRY and SYGVKD. V gave up 4 bases and J gave up 3 bases; unmatched junction bases: 7. The CDR3 contains 15 residues. CDR3 protein: CAISGGQGVNYEQYF. The CDR3 nucleotides read TGTGCCATCAGTGGGGGACAGGGCGTTAACTACGAGCAGTACTTC.

This clonotype was seen at least ten times. This rearrangement joins TRBV9 to TRBJ2-5, with D perhaps TRBD2 (6 bases). The germline V and J ends were trimmed by 0 bases and 3 bases, with 9 bases remaining between them. The CDR3 is made up of 14 amino acids. The germline gives CDR1 SGDLS, CDR2 YYNGEE. CDR3 region: CASSVAGVEETQYF. The CDR3 DNA sequence: TGTGCCAGCAGCGTAGCGGGGGTTGAAGAGACCCAGTACTTC.

The chain employs TRBV5-1 and TRBJ2-7, with D possibly TRBD1 on 7 matching bases. V gave up 4 bases and J gave up 1 base, with 15 bases separating them. CDR3 length: 15 amino acids. The germline gives CDR1 SGHRS, CDR2 YFSETQ. CDR3 amino acids: CASSAGGMLSYEQYF. The DNA of the CDR3 is TGCGCCAGCAGCGCAGGGGGGATGTTGTCCTACGAGCAGTACTTC.

The gene calls are TRBV15 and TRBJ1-5; 7 bases agree with TRBD1. V lost 7 bases, J lost 0 bases, and 6 bases stayed unmatched. Germline lookup yields CDR1 LNHNV and CDR2 YYDKDF (reference sequence). This CDR3 region has 15 residues. CDR3 nucleotide sequence: TGTGCCACCACCCAGGGGGGAAATAGCAATCAGCCCCAGCATTTT. Protein: CATTQGGNSNQPQHF.

This clonotype has just a few counts. V usage is TRBV19 and J usage is TRBJ2-3; no clear D gene. Germline CDR1 reads LNHDA; CDR2 reads SQIVND (reference sequence). The CDR3 totals 14 residues. V shed 4 bases and J shed 1 base, with 9 bases lying between them. In DNA form, the CDR3 reads TGTGCCAGTAGTACGGACCCCGGCACAGATACGCAGTATTTT. This sequence encodes CASSTDPGTDTQYF.

The chain employs TRBV7-3 and TRBJ2-3; 10 nucleotides line up with TRBD2. Germline trimming cut 4 bases from V and 2 bases from J; bases unmatched to any gene: 3. The CDR3 totals 15 residues. In germline, CDR1 is SGHTA, CDR2 FQGTGA. Written as DNA, the CDR3 is TGTGCCAGCAGCTGGACTAGCGGCCCCACAGATACGCAGTATTTT. Amino acids: CASSWTSGPTDTQYF. The whole variable domain, filled in from reference TRBV7-3 and TRBJ2-3, reads GAGVSQTPSNKVTEKGKYVELRCDPISGHTALYWYRQSLGQGPEFLIYFQGTGAADDSGLPNDRFFAVRPEGSVSTLKIQRTERGDSAVYLCASSWTSGPTDTQYFGPGTRLTVL.

The CDR3 bases are TGCGCCAGCAGCTTGGGAGACAGGGCGGGTGAGCAGTTCTTC. Residues: CASSLGDRAGEQFF. The chain has TRBV5-1 and TRBJ2-1, with 7 nucleotides matching TRBD1. This CDR3 region has 14 residues. Germline CDR1 reads SGHRS; CDR2 reads YFSETQ. The trim removed 0 bases at V and 9 bases at J, leaving 6 bases unmatched.

This clonotype was seen only a few times. As DNA, the CDR3 is TGCGCCAGCAGTGCGGGGCGAGGCGGGGGATCAACTAATGAAAAACTGTTTTTT. Amino acids: CASSAGRGGGSTNEKLFF. The V and J genes are TRBV10-2 and TRBJ1-4; D is possibly TRBD1 (5 bases). The germline CDR1 and CDR2 sequences are WSHSY and SAAADI. Deletions cut 4 bases from V and 0 bases from J, with 18 bases between. This CDR3 comprises 18 residues.

This clonotype came up a few times. The rearrangement links TRBV7-2 to TRBJ2-4; TRBD1 aligns across 9 bases. Germline CDR1 and CDR2: SGHTA and FQGNSA. The CDR3 runs 15 residues. V lost 6 bases to trimming and J lost 9 bases; unmatched junction nucleotides: 12. CDR3 nucleotide sequence: TGTGCCAGCAGTCCCGGTGGGACAGGGAGGATCATTCAGTACTTC. It specifies CASSPGGTGRIIQYF.

V gene TRBV10-3 combines with J gene TRBJ1-1; tentatively, D is TRBD1 (6 bases). CDR3 length equals 14 residues. V was pared by 4 bases and J by 5 bases, with 14 bases between. Germline loops: CDR1 ENHRY, CDR2 SYGVKD. The CDR3 coding sequence is TGTGCCATCAGTGGGATAGGGGGTGGAACTGAAGCTTTCTTT. The encoded protein is CAISGIGGGTEAFF.

The chain links TRBV7-9 to TRBJ2-7; 8 bases match TRBD1. Per germline, CDR1 SEHNR and CDR2 FQNEAQ (reference sequence). This CDR3 region has 16 residues. The J segment lost 6 bases and the V segment lost 5 bases, leaving 15 bases of the junction unmatched. The CDR3 loop reads CASSQPWTGQFVEQYF. In nucleotides, the CDR3 is TGTGCCAGCAGCCAACCCTGGACAGGGCAGTTCGTCGAGCAGTACTTC.